Each of the 21 T cell receptor beta chains below was sequenced from the same sample in a study of post-analysis software for immune sequencing data. General study findings and limits: Elevated frequency relative to controls characterized roughly 5 TRBV segments in patients, TRBV5-6, TRBV5-1 and TRBV20-1 among them.

For these receptors, no antigen is known. Unique molecular identifiers tagged the TCR beta cDNA libraries. Using its own MiXCR run on the PCR reads, TCRdb lists one record per CDR3 protein. The data hold hundreds of thousands of distinct CDR3 sequences, with just over 35% observed a single time. Sequencing was performed on blood. The receptors stem from a girl aged 5 to 17 with multiple sclerosis.

This sequence joins TRBV7-2 and TRBJ2-7; D ambiguous. V lost 4 bases and J lost 2, with 0 bases in between. Germline V gene lookup returns CDR1 SGHTA and CDR2 FQGNSA. The length of the CDR3 is 10 residues. DNA of the CDR3: TGTGCCAGCAGCTCCTACGAGCAGTACTTC. The encoded protein is CASSSYEQYF.

V gene TRBV29-1 combines with J gene TRBJ2-1; no firm D call. The CDR3 covers 11 residues. V lost 4 bases and J lost 6, with 7 bases in between. The germline V gene has CDR1 SQVTM and CDR2 ANQGSEA. The CDR3 protein is CSVGRANEQFF. For the CDR3, the DNA is TGCAGCGTTGGCCGGGCCAATGAGCAGTTCTTC.

This clonotype was seen ten or more times. The chain recombines TRBV30 with TRBJ2-3, with D possibly being TRBD2 (6 bases). The CDR3 is 10 amino acids. V lost 7 bases, J lost 6 bases, and 8 bases lay in between. Germline CDR1 is GTSNPN and CDR2 is SVGIG (reference sequence). CDR3 protein: CAYGGDTQYF. The CDR3 nucleotides read TGTGCCTATGGGGGGGATACGCAGTATTTT.

This clonotype was seen many times. The chain couples TRBV2 to TRBJ2-5; no clear D. V lost 3 bases and J lost 5, with 7 bases in between. This CDR3 spans 12 amino acids. From germline, CDR1 is SNHLY and CDR2 FYNNEI. CDR3 sequence (DNA): TGTGCCAGCAGTGAGGCAAGGGAGACCCAGTACTTC. As protein: CASSEARETQYF.

This clonotype showed up many times. The V call is TRBV2, the J call TRBJ1-2; D is perhaps TRBD1 (5 bases). The CDR3 totals 14 residues. V dropped 5 bases and J dropped 4 bases, with 14 bases sitting between them. In germline, CDR1 is SNHLY, CDR2 FYNNEI. The CDR3 protein is CASSPSGYSYGYTF. CDR3 DNA sequence: TGTGCCAGCAGTCCTTCAGGGTACAGCTATGGCTACACCTTC.

The chain combines TRBV9 with TRBJ2-4, with 8 bases aligning to TRBD2. V lost 0 bases, J lost 8 bases, and 4 bases stayed unmatched. This CDR3 comprises 14 residues. Per germline, CDR1 SGDLS and CDR2 YYNGEE. This chain's CDR3 is CASSVAGRGDIQYF. The CDR3 DNA sequence: TGTGCCAGCAGCGTAGCTGGGCGGGGGGACATTCAGTACTTC.

The CDR3 bases are TGTGCCATCCATCATAGTACAGGGGCTAACTATGGCTACACCTTC. Translation: CAIHHSTGANYGYTF. The genes are TRBV10-3 and TRBJ1-2, with TRBD1 matching over 7 bases. From germline, CDR1 is ENHRY and CDR2 SYGVKD. The J segment lost 0 bases and the V segment lost 8 bases, leaving 9 bases of the junction unmatched. This CDR3 is built from 15 residues.

At least ten counts were recorded for this clonotype. The rearrangement links TRBV5-1 to TRBJ2-1; perhaps TRBD2 as D (5 bases). Germline CDR1 reads SGHRS; CDR2 reads YFSETQ. The CDR3 spans 16 residues. Trimming left V 2 bases short and J 7 bases short, with 19 bases between. CDR3 nucleotides: TGCGCCAGCAGCTTCGTACGGGCCAACGGGGAGAATGAGCAGTTCTTC. This codes for CASSFVRANGENEQFF.

This clonotype was observed at least ten times. This chain uses TRBV5-1 with TRBJ2-1, with a tentative D call TRBD2 (6 bases). Germline CDR1 and CDR2: SGHRS and YFSETQ. This CDR3 has 18 amino acids. Trimming removed 0 bases from V and 0 bases from J, with 16 bases in between. The CDR3 sequence: CASSLAFDSGSSYNEQFF. CDR3 DNA: TGCGCCAGCAGCTTGGCCTTCGATAGCGGAAGCTCCTACAATGAGCAGTTCTTC.

The chain is built from TRBV5-4 and TRBJ2-5; tentatively, D is TRBD2 (6 bases). Germline CDR1 reads SGHNT; CDR2 reads YYREEE (reference sequence). CDR3 length equals 16 residues. V was pared by 0 bases and J by 2 bases, with 14 bases between. The CDR3 DNA follows: TGTGCCAGCAGCTTGGTCGCGGGATCGGGGCAAGAGACCCAGTACTTC. Its protein is CASSLVAGSGQETQYF.

Of note for this clonotype: A much larger clone sits a single nucleotide away, making a read error possible. The rearrangement uses TRBV12-3 or TRBV12-4 and TRBJ1-1; 11 nucleotides match TRBD1. V lost 4 bases and J lost 7; bases outside the gene matches: 8. This CDR3 is built from 15 residues. This CDR3 is CASSSRDRGGLEAFF. The CDR3 region has the DNA TGTGCCAGCAGTTCCCGGGACAGGGGGGGTCTTGAAGCTTTCTTT.

J is TRBJ2-4 and V is TRBV4-2; 11 nucleotides match TRBD2. Matching the DNA end better, TRBJ2-7 makes the J call doubtful. There are 15 residues in the CDR3. Per germline, CDR1 LGHNA and CDR2 YNFKEQ. In DNA form, the CDR3 reads TGTGCCAGCAGCCAAGACTTAGCGGGAGGGTACGAGCAGTACTTC. Translating gives CASSQDLAGGYEQYF.

This clonotype was detected many times. This chain connects TRBV5-6 to TRBJ2-7; 8 nucleotides line up with TRBD1. This CDR3 is 14 amino acids long. The germline V gene encodes CDR1 SGHDT and CDR2 YYEEEE. V trimming: 4 bases; J trimming: 1 base; junction bases outside the gene matches: 4. The CDR3 DNA reads as TGTGCCAGCAGCGTGGACAGGGTGTCCTACGAGCAGTACTTC. Amino acids: CASSVDRVSYEQYF.

This clonotype was observed at least ten times. This chain joins TRBV14 and TRBJ2-1, with 7 bases lining up with TRBD2. There are 14 residues in the CDR3. Germline-derived CDR1 and CDR2 are SGHDN and FVKESK. V shed 5 bases and J 4 bases; nucleotides not matched to a gene: 5. The CDR3 sequence: CASSVSGRYNEQFF. In DNA, the CDR3 is TGTGCCAGCAGCGTTAGCGGGCGATACAATGAGCAGTTCTTC.

This clonotype was detected many times. The chain joins TRBV20-1 to TRBJ2-1; no clear D. CDR1 and CDR2 (germline): DFQATT, SNEGSKA (reference sequence). V gave up 4 bases and J gave up 7 bases, with 8 bases separating them. This CDR3 contains 11 residues. CDR3 sequence reads: CSANWGNEQFF. The CDR3 DNA follows: TGCAGTGCTAACTGGGGTAATGAGCAGTTCTTC.

This clonotype was counted many times. This rearrangement joins TRBV12-3 or TRBV12-4 to TRBJ1-2; 9 nucleotides match TRBD1. This CDR3 comprises 13 residues. The trim removed 6 bases at V and 7 bases at J, leaving 6 bases unmatched. CDR3 amino acids: CASRPDRGTGYTF. The CDR3 bases are TGTGCCAGCAGGCCGGACAGGGGTACTGGCTACACCTTC.

This clonotype was recorded many times. The chain is built from TRBV4-1 and TRBJ1-1; D remains ambiguous. CDR3 length equals 14 residues. Germline CDR1 and CDR2: MGHRA and YSYEKL. V dropped 1 base and J dropped 3 bases, with 9 bases sitting between them. The CDR3 DNA reads TGCGCCAGCAGCCAAGTTCCCGGGGACACTGAAGCTTTCTTT. It specifies CASSQVPGDTEAFF.

In its sample, this clonotype was seen many times. The chain carries TRBV4-2 and TRBJ1-6; D is ambiguous. CDR1 LGHNA and CDR2 YNFKEQ come from the germline V gene. The CDR3 runs 14 residues. V was trimmed by 1 base and J by 7 bases, leaving 8 bases between them. The CDR3 reads CASSQGTGNSPLHF. The CDR3 DNA follows: TGTGCCAGCAGCCAAGGGACGGGCAATTCACCCCTCCACTTT.

This clonotype was seen at least ten times. This chain uses TRBV7-9 with TRBJ2-3; 9 positions match TRBD2. The germline V gene encodes CDR1 SEHNR and CDR2 FQNEAQ (reference sequence). The trim removed 1 base at V and 1 base at J, leaving 3 bases unmatched. The length of the CDR3 is 16 residues. CDR3 amino acids: CASSLDQRGGTDTQYF. CDR3 bases: TGTGCCAGCAGCTTAGATCAGCGGGGGGGCACAGATACGCAGTATTTT.

This clonotype has a count of ten or more. This rearrangement joins TRBV6-5 to TRBJ1-2; D not certain. This CDR3 has 13 amino acids. The V gene lost 5 bases and the J gene lost 4 bases, with 11 bases spanning the gap. Germline V gives CDR1 MNHEY, CDR2 SVGAGI. CDR3: CASSTKWSYGYTF. The CDR3, as DNA: TGTGCCAGCAGTACCAAGTGGAGCTATGGCTACACCTTC.

In the case of this clonotype: A much bigger clone sits one base away, suggesting this may be a read error. The gene calls are TRBV7-2 and TRBJ2-3; D might be TRBD1 (5 bases). From germline, CDR1 is SGHTA and CDR2 FQGNSA. The CDR3 is 16 residues long. The CDR3: CAGSPDRNPSTDTQYF. Here the CDR3 DNA reads TGTGCCGGCAGCCCCGACAGAAACCCTAGCACAGATACGCAGTATTTT.